This T cell receptor (beta chain) was captured in a study of OX40 agonist ivuxolimab in advanced cancers. Study-wide points: No determination was made of the antigen specificity of the expanded peripheral T cells. Expanded clones were, on average, more numerous in CD8+ T cells than in CD4+.

Concerning this clone itself: What it recognizes is unknown.

J lost 6 bases, V lost 5 bases, and 13 bases had no gene match. Looked up from germline, CDR1 is SGHTA and CDR2 is FQGTGA. The CDR3 contains 16 residues. TCRdb's copy holds only in-frame clones and misses some; the assay was immunoSEQ multiplex PCR. Of around 65,000 clones in the sample, about 90% were seen once. With autoimmune disease history or systemic immunosuppression, patients were excluded. The TCR comes from an adult with an advanced solid tumor such as melanoma, head and neck, liver or kidney cancer. The genes are TRBV7-3 and TRBJ2-3, with 8 bases lining up with TRBD2. This sample comprised CD4+ or CD8+ T cells sorted from blood, obtained in a trial of the OX40 agonist ivuxolimab. DNA of the CDR3: TGTGCCAGCAGCCCGGGGACTAGGGGTCTCGGGGATACGCAGTATTTT. It codes for CASSPGTRGLGDTQYF.